The sample holds a few counts of the clone carrying this TCR beta chain. These data come from a study of beta chain features in type 1 diabetes. The authors reverse transcribed all of the isolated RNA, so sequencing captured expressed TCRB transcripts. TCRdb keeps only in-frame clones here, not all; method: immunoSEQ multiplex PCR. The data contain more than 150,000 clones, around 13% of them singletons. Trimming shortened V by 5 bases and J by 4 bases, and 11 bases separated the two germline ends. This CDR3 has 13 residues. Germline CDR1 SEHNR, CDR2 FQNEAQ (reference sequence). Sequencing used central memory CD4+ T cells from blood. The rearrangement links TRBV7-9 to TRBJ1-2, with a weak D call TRBD1 (5 bases). The receptor was derived from a woman between 18 and 29 years old in good health. The CDR3 loop reads CASSPRDFYGYTF. The CDR3 DNA reads TGTGCCAGCAGCCCCCGGGACTTCTATGGCTACACCTTC.